This is a list of T cell receptor beta chains from one sample in a study of molecular identifiers for immune sequencing clone quantification. TCRdb re-derived calls from the PCR reads in MiXCR, one entry per CDR3 protein. Counted here are 300,000 to 400,000 distinct CDR3 sequences, 24% occurring once; the ten biggest clones make up 0.74%. Sequenced input: naive CD8+ T cells from blood, with Jurkat cell RNA spiked in. The receptor source for this set is a human donor in good health. Some libraries in this study had Jurkat cell RNA spiked in. Each CDR3 is given without its conserved first and last residue.

TRBJ2-2	TRBV6-5	ASSYVRVGELF
TRBJ2-3	TRBV10-3	AISADRDRATDTQY
TRBJ2-7	TRBV9	ASSVEGSSYEQY
TRBJ2-3	TRBV5-1	ASSLVPTVIGTDTQY
TRBJ2-5	TRBV29-1	SVETGEYQETQY
TRBJ2-7	TRBV4-1	ASSPSSGGYEQY
TRBJ2-7	TRBV10-2	ASSPGVPEQY
TRBJ1-5	TRBV19	ASSVDRASNQPRH
TRBJ1-3	TRBV13	ASSPINRVGSGNTIY
TRBJ1-4	TRBV25-1	ASSEYGESVNNEKLF
TRBJ2-1	TRBV10-3	ATSETVHEQF
TRBJ1-6	TRBV5-5	ASSLGVTSYNSPLH
TRBJ2-7	TRBV6-5	ASSYSNVAGGRSYEQY
TRBJ2-2	TRBV11-2	ASSSGLADNTGELF
TRBJ2-7	TRBV4-1	ASSQSSGLGAY